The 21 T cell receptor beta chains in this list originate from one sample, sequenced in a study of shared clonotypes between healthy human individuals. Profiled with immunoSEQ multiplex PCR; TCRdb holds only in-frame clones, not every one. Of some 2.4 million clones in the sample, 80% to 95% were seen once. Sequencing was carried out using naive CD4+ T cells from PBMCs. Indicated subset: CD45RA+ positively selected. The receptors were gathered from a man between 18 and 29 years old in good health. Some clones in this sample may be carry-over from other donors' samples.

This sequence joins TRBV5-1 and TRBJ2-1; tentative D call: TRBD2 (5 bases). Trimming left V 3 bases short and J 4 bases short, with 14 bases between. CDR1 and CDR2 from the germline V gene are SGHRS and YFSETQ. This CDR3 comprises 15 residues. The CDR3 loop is CASSSSPGWYNEQFF. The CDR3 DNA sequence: TGCGCCAGCAGCTCCTCCCCGGGGTGGTACAATGAGCAGTTCTTC.

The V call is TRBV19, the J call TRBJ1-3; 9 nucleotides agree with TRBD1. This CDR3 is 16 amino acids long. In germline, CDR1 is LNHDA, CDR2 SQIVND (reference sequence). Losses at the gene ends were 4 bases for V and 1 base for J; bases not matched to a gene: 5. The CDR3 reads CASSTTGQGSGNTIYF. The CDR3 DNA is TGTGCCAGTAGTACCACTGGACAGGGGTCTGGAAACACCATATATTTT.

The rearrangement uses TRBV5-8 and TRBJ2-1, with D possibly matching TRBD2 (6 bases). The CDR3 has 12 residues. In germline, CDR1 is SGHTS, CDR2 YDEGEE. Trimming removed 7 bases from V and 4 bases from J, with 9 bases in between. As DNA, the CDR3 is TGTGCCAGCGGGAGGAGATACAATGAGCAGTTCTTC. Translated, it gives CASGRRYNEQFF.

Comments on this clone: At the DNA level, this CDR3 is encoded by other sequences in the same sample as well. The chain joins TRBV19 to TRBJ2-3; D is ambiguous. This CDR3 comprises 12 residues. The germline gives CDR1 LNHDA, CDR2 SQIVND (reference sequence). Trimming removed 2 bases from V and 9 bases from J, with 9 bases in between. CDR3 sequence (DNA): TGTGCCAGTAGTATAACGGAGAACACGCAGTATTTT. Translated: CASSITENTQYF.

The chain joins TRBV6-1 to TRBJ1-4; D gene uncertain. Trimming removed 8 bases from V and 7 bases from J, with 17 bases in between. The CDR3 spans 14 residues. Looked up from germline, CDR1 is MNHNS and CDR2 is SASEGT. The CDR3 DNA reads TGTGCCAGCTCCATTGGAGGGTTTACTGAAAAACTGTTTTTT. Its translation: CASSIGGFTEKLFF.

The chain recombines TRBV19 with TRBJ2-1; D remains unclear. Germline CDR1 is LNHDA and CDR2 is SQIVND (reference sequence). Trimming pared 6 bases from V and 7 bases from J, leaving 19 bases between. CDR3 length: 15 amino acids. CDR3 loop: CASSPARAILNEQFF. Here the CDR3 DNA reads TGTGCCAGTAGCCCTGCTAGGGCGATTTTGAATGAGCAGTTCTTC.

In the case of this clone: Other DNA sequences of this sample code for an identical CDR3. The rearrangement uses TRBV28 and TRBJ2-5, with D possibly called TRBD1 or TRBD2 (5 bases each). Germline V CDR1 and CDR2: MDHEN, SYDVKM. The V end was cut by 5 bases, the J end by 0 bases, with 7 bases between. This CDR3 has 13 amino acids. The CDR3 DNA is TGTGCCAGCAGTCGAGGGGACCAAGAGACCCAGTACTTC. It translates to CASSRGDQETQYF. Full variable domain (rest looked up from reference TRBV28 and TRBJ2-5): DVKVTQSSRYLVKRTGEKVFLECVQDMDHENMFWYRQDPGLGLRLIYFSYDVKMKEKGDIPEGYSVSREKKERFSLILESASTNQTSMYLCASSRGDQETQYFGPGTRLLVL.

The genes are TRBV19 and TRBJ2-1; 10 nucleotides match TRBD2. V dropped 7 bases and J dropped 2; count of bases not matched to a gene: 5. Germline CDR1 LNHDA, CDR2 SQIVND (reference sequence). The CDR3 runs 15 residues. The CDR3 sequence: CASNHLAGAYNEQFF. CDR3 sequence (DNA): TGTGCCAGTAACCATCTAGCGGGAGCCTACAATGAGCAGTTCTTC.

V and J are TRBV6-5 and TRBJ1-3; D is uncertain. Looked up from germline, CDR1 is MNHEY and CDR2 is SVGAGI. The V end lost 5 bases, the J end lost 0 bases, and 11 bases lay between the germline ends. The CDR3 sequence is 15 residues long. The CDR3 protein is CASSREVSSGNTIYF. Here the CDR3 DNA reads TGTGCCAGCAGTCGGGAGGTGAGCTCTGGAAACACCATATATTTT.

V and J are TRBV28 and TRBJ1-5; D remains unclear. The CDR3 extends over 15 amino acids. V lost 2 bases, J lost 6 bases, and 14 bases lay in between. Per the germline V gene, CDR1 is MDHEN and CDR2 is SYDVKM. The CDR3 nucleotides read TGTGCCAGCAGTTTAAGACACGGTGGTGGTCAGCCCCAGCATTTT. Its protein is CASSLRHGGGQPQHF.

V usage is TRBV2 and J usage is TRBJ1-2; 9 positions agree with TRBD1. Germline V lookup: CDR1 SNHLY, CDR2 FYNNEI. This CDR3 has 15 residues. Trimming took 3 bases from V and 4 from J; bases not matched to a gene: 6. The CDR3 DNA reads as TGTGCCAGCAGTGAGACAGGGGGTATTGGCTATGGCTACACCTTC. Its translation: CASSETGGIGYGYTF.

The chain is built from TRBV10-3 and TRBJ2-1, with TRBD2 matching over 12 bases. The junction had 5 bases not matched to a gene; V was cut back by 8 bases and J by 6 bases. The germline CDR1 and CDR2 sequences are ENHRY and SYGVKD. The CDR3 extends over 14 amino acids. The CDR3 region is CAIATSGSFNEQFF. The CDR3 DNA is TGTGCCATCGCGACTAGCGGGAGCTTCAATGAGCAGTTCTTC.

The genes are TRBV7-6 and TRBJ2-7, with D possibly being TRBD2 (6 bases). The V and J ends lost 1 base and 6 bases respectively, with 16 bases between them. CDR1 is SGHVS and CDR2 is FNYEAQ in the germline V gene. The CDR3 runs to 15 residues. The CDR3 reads CASSLEGGAPGEQYF. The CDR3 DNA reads TGTGCCAGCAGCTTAGAGGGCGGGGCCCCGGGCGAGCAGTACTTC.

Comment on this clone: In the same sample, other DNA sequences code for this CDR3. CDR3 nucleotides: TGCAGTGCTCCCAACTATGGCTACACCTTC. Translation: CSAPNYGYTF. V is TRBV20-1 and J is TRBJ1-2, with D uncertain. The CDR3 totals 10 residues. Germline V CDR1 and CDR2: DFQATT, SNEGSKA (reference sequence). Trimming stripped 5 bases from V and 2 bases from J, with 3 bases between.

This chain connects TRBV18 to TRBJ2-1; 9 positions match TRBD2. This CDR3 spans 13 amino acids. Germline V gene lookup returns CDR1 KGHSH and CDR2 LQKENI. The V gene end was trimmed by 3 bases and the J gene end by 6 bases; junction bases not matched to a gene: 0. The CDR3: CASSPTSGNEQFF. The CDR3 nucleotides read TGTGCCAGCTCACCGACTAGCGGCAATGAGCAGTTCTTC.

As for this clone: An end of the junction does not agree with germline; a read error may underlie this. The chain's CDR3 is CATSGTGYSREAFF. CDR3 in DNA: TGTGCCACCAGTGGGACAGGCTACTCCCGGGAAGCTTTCTTT. This chain joins TRBV10-3 and TRBJ1-1, with 8 bases fitting TRBD1. CDR3 length: 14 residues. CDR1 is ENHRY and CDR2 is SYGVKD in the germline V gene.

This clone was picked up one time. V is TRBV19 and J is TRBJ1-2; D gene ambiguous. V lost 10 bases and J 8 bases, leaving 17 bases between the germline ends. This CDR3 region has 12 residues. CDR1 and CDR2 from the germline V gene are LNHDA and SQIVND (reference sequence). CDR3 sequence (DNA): TGTGCCACCAGAGACCAGGACCTCGGCTACACCTTC. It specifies CATRDQDLGYTF.

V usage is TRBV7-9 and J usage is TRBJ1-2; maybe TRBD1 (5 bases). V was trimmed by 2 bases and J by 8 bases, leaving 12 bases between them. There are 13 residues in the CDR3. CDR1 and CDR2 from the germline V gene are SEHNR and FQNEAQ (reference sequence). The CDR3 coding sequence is TGTGCCAGCAGCTTAAGGGACTCGGGGGGCTACACCTTC. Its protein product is CASSLRDSGGYTF.

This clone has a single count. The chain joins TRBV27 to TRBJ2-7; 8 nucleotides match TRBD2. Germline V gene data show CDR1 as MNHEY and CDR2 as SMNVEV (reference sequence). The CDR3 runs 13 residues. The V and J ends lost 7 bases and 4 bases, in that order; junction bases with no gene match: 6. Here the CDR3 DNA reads TGTGCCAGCAAACTAGCGGATACATACGAGCAGTACTTC. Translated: CASKLADTYEQYF.

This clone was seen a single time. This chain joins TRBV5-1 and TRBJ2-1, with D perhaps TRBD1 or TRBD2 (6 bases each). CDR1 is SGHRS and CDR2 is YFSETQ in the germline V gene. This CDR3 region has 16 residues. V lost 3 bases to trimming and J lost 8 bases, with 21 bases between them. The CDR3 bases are TGCGCCAGCAGCTGGGGGCGGTTTCTAGCTAGCGATGAGCAGTTCTTC. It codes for CASSWGRFLASDEQFF.

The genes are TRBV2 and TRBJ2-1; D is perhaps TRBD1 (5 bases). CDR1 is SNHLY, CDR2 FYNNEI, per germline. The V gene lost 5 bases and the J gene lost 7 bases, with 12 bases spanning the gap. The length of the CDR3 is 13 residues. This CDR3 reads CASSLIRVNEQFF. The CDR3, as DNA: TGTGCCAGCAGTTTAATCAGGGTGAATGAGCAGTTCTTC.